This T cell receptor beta chain was found in a study of early T cells in non-severe SARS-CoV-2 infection. This clonotype was counted ten times or more. The germline gives CDR1 SGHRS, CDR2 YFSETQ. The CDR3 length is 14 residues. V lost 3 bases and J lost 3, with 10 bases in between. TCRdb analysed the 5' RACE reads with MiXCR anew, one entry per CDR3 protein. Of some 81,000 distinct CDR3 sequences listed, about 16% are singletons. J is TRBJ2-1 and V is TRBV5-1; weak D call: TRBD2 (6 bases). This receptor was taken from an adult who was a healthcare worker with PCR-confirmed SARS-CoV-2 infection or an uninfected control (not recorded which). The specimen was whole blood. CDR3 sequence (DNA): TGCGCCAGCAGCTCGGGACTTGACTACAATGAGCAGTTCTTC. Its protein is CASSSGLDYNEQFF.